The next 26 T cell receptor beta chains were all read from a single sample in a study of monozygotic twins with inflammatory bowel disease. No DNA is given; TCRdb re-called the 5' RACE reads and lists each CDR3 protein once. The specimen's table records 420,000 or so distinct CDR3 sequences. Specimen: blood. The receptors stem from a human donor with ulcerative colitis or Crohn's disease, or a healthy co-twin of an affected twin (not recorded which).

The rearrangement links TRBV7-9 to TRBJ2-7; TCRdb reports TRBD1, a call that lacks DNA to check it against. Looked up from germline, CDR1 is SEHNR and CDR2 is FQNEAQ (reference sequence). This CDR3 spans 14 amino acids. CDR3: CASGFERTDYEQYF.

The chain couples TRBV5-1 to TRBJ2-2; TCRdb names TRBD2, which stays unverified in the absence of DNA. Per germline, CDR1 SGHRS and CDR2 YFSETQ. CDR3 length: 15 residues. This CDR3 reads CASSPRGQTTGELFF.

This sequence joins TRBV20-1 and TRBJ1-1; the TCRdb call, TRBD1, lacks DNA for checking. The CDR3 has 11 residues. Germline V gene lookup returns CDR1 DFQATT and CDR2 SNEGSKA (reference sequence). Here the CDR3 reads CISGENTEAFF.

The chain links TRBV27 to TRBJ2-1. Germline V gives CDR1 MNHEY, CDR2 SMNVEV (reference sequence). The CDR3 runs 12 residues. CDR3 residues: CASLGIRGEQFF.

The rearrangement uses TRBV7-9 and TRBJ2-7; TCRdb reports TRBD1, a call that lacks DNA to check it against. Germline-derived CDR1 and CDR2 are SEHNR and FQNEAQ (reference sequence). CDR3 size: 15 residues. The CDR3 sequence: CASSTPGQGSYEQYF.

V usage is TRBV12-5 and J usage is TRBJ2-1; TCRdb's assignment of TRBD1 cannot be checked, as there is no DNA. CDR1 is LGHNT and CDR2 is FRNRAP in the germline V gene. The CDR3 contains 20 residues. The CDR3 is CASGYRLGTFPVDSYNEQFF.

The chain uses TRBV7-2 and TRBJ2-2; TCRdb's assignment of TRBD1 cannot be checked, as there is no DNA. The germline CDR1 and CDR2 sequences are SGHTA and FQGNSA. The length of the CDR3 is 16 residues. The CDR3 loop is CASSPPGTGSPGELFF.

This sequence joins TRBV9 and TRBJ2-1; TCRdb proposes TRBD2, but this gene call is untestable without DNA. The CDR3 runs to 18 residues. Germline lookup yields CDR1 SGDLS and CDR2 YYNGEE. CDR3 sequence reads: CASSAPLQTSGIYNEQFF.

This chain's CDR3 is CASSQAPAGGRKETQYF. The V and J genes are TRBV14 and TRBJ2-5; TCRdb indicates TRBD2, and absent DNA this call remains unverified. The germline V gene has CDR1 SGHDN and CDR2 FVKESK. There are 17 residues in the CDR3.

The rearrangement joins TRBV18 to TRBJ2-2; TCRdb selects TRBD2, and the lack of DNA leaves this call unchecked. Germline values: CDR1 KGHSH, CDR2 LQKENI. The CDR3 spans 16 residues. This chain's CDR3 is CASSPEGRANTGELFF.

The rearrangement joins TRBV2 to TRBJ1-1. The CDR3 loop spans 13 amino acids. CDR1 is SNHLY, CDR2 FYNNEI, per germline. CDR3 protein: CASSEGLNTEAFF.

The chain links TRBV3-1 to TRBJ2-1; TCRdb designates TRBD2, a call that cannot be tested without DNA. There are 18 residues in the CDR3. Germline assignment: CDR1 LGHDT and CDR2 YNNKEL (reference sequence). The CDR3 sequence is CASSQDPRLAGGRNEQFF.

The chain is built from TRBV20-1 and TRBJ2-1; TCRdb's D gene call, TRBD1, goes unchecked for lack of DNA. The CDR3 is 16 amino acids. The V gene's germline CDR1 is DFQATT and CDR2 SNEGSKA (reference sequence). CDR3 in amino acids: CSAREGDRVAYNEQFF.

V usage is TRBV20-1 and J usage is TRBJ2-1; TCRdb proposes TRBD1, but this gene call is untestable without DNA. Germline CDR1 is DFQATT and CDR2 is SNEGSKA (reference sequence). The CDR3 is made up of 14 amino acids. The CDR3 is CSASTGTANNEQFF.

CDR3 region: CASSFLQQKAEAFF. The chain joins TRBV5-4 to TRBJ1-1. The germline CDR1 and CDR2 sequences are SGHNT and YYREEE (reference sequence). This CDR3 region has 14 residues.

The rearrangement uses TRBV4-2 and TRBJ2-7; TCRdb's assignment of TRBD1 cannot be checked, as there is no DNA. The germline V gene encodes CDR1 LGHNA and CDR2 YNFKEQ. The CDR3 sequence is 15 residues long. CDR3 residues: CASSPMRDRGYEQYF.

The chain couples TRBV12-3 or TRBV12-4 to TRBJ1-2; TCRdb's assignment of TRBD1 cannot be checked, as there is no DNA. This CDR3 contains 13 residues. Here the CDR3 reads CASSSPAGEGYTF.

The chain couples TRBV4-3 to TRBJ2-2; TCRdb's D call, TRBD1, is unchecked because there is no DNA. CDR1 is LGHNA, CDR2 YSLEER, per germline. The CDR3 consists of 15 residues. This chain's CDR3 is CASSQGRQGSGELFF.

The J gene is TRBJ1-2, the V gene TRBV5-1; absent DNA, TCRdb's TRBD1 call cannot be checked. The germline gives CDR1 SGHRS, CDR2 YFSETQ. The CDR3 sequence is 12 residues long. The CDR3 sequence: CASSGQGGGYTF.

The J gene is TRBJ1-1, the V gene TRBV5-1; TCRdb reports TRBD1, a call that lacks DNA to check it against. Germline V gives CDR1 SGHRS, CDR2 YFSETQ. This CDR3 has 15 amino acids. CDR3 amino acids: CASSSGALGGSEAFF.

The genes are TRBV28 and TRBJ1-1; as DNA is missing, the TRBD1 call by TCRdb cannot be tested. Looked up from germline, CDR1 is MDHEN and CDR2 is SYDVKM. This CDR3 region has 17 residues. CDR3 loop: CASSPPGVLRVNTEAFF. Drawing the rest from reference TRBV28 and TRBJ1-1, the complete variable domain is DVKVTQSSRYLVKRTGEKVFLECVQDMDHENMFWYRQDPGLGLRLIYFSYDVKMKEKGDIPEGYSVSREKKERFSLILESASTNQTSMYLCASSPPGVLRVNTEAFFGQGTRLTVV.

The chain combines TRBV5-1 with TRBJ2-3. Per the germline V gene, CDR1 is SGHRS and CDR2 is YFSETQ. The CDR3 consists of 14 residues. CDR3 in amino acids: CASSLEWSTDTQYF.

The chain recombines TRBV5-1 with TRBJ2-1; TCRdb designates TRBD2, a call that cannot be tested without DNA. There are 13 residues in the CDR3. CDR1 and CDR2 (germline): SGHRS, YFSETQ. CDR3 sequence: CASSRDLGNEQFF.

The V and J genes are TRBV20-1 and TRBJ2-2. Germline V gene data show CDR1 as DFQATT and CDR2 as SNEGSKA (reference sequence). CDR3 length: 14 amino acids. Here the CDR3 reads CSARRQTNTGELFF.

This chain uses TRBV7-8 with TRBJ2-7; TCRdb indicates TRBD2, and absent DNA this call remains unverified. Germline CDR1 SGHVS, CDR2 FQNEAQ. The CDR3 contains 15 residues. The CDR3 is CASSPRTSADYEQYF.

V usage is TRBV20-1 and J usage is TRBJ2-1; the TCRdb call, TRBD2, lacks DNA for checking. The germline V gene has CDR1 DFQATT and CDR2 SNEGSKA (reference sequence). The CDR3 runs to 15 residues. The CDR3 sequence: CSARAISGGVNEQFF.